The 29 T cell receptor beta chains given below trace back to one sample, sequenced in a study of T cell clones after liver transplantation. Clones were sequenced by immunoSEQ multiplex PCR, and TCRdb holds only the in-frame ones, with some missing. This table holds roughly 51,000 clones, 65% to 80% found once. The sequencing used CD4+ T cells from blood, collected approximately 54 months after liver transplant. These receptors were collected from a human patient who received a liver transplant. Some T cells may be provided by the graft donor.

The chain carries TRBV6-5 and TRBJ2-7; possibly TRBD1 for D (6 bases). This CDR3 has 13 amino acids. V lost 10 bases and J lost 6, with 19 bases in between. Looked up from germline, CDR1 is MNHEY and CDR2 is SVGAGI. Here the CDR3 DNA reads TGTGCCACCAGGGGACCTCGAGGGCCCGAGCAGTACTTC. Protein product: CATRGPRGPEQYF.

The chain carries TRBV2 and TRBJ2-4, with 12 bases matching TRBD2. In germline, CDR1 is SNHLY, CDR2 FYNNEI. The CDR3 length is 15 residues. The junction had 4 bases not matched to a gene; V was cut back by 5 bases and J by 5 bases. CDR3 residues: CASSPSGGAQNIQYF. DNA for the CDR3: TGTGCCAGCAGTCCTAGCGGGGGGGCCCAAAACATTCAGTACTTC.

This clone showed up just once. The V call is TRBV11-3, the J call TRBJ2-1; 13 bases fit TRBD2. Germline CDR1 and CDR2: SGHNT and YENEEA. The CDR3 length is 15 residues. Losses at the gene ends were 5 bases for V and 7 bases for J; bases not matched to a gene: 5. The CDR3 DNA reads as TGTGCCAGCAGCCGGACTAGCGGGGGAAGGAATGAGCAGTTCTTC. This sequence encodes CASSRTSGGRNEQFF. The variable domain in full, completed from reference TRBV11-3 and TRBJ2-1, reads EAGVVQSPRYKIIEKKQPVAFWCNPISGHNTLYWYLQNLGQGPELLIRYENEEAVDDSQLPKDRFSAERLKGVDSTLKIQPAELGDSAVYLCASSRTSGGRNEQFFGPGTRLTVL.

This chain uses TRBV7-2 with TRBJ2-5, with 7 nucleotides matching TRBD2. Unmatched junction bases numbered 10, after V lost 5 bases and J lost 4 bases. Per the germline V gene, CDR1 is SGHTA and CDR2 is FQGNSA. CDR3 size: 15 residues. CDR3 coding DNA: TGTGCCAGCAGCCAAAGCGCGACTAGCCCAGAGACCCAGTACTTC. Its protein product is CASSQSATSPETQYF.

The V gene is TRBV10-3, the J gene TRBJ1-1, with TRBD1 identical over 7 bases. V shed 5 bases and J 3 bases; nucleotides not matched to a gene: 6. CDR3 length: 14 residues. Germline CDR1 is ENHRY and CDR2 is SYGVKD. DNA of the CDR3: TGTGCCATCAGTATTGGACAGGAAGACACTGAAGCTTTCTTT. Translated: CAISIGQEDTEAFF.

The rearrangement joins TRBV7-9 to TRBJ1-4; D ambiguous. This CDR3 has 14 residues. Trimming left V 1 base short and J 3 bases short, with 6 bases between. The germline V gene encodes CDR1 SEHNR and CDR2 FQNEAQ (reference sequence). CDR3 DNA sequence: TGTGCCAGCAGCTTAGATCGGGCTAATGAAAAACTGTTTTTT. This sequence encodes CASSLDRANEKLFF.

The chain is built from TRBV7-9 and TRBJ1-2; D is possibly TRBD1 (5 bases). The CDR3 extends over 15 amino acids. The V end lost 1 base, the J end lost 2 bases, and 11 bases lay between the germline ends. Germline loops: CDR1 SEHNR, CDR2 FQNEAQ (reference sequence). This CDR3 is CASSLDTGVNYGYTF. For the CDR3, the DNA is TGTGCCAGCAGCTTAGATACAGGCGTCAACTATGGCTACACCTTC.

This clone ranks as medium-sized. This chain links TRBV5-1 with TRBJ1-6; the D is unclear. Germline CDR1 is SGHRS and CDR2 is YFSETQ. V was shortened by 4 bases and J by 4 bases, with 9 bases between the two germline ends. This CDR3 is built from 14 residues. This CDR3 is CASSDRAYNSPLHF. For the CDR3, the DNA is TGCGCCAGCAGCGACCGGGCGTATAATTCACCCCTCCACTTT.

V and J are TRBV27 and TRBJ1-2; D is uncertain. The V end was cut by 3 bases, the J end by 7 bases, with 18 bases between. From germline, CDR1 is MNHEY and CDR2 SMNVEV (reference sequence). The CDR3 extends over 15 amino acids. The CDR3 reads CASSFQEPRSGGYTF. The CDR3 DNA follows: TGTGCCAGCAGTTTTCAGGAGCCCCGCTCGGGTGGCTACACCTTC.

The chain carries TRBV18 and TRBJ2-7; D may match TRBD1 or TRBD2 (5 bases each). The V end lost 0 bases, the J end lost 7 bases, and 16 bases lay between the germline ends. The germline CDR1 and CDR2 sequences are KGHSH and LQKENI. This CDR3 is built from 15 residues. The DNA of the CDR3 is TGTGCCAGCTCACCACCGGTTTCGGGACCCCGGGAGCAGTACTTC. This codes for CASSPPVSGPREQYF.

This rearrangement joins TRBV12-2 to TRBJ2-2; whether TRBD2, the table's D call, matches the DNA was not checked. TRBV12-2 is a documented pseudogene. The CDR3 is 16 residues long. The CDR3 nucleotides are TGTGCAAGTCGCTTAGTATCGGTCTCGAACACCGGGGAGCTGTTTTTT. This codes for CASRLVSVSNTGELFF.

V is TRBV2 and J is TRBJ1-4; unclear D gene. V was trimmed by 7 bases and J by 4 bases, leaving 10 bases between them. The CDR3 runs 13 residues. Germline assignment: CDR1 SNHLY and CDR2 FYNNEI. The CDR3: CASISGGNEKLFF. In nucleotides, the CDR3 is TGTGCCAGCATTTCAGGAGGTAATGAAAAACTGTTTTTT. The whole variable domain, remainder taken from reference TRBV2 and TRBJ1-4, is EPEVTQTPSHQVTQMGQEVILRCVPISNHLYFYWYRQILGQKVEFLVSFYNNEISEKSEIFDDQFSVERPDGSNFTLKIRSTKLEDSAMYFCASISGGNEKLFFGSGTQLSVL.

This clone was seen a single time. The V call is TRBV11-2, the J call TRBJ2-5, with no clear D. The germline gives CDR1 SGHAT, CDR2 FQNNGV. Trimming shortened V by 3 bases and J by 4 bases, and 3 bases separated the two germline ends. The CDR3 totals 11 residues. DNA for the CDR3: TGTGCCAGCAGCTTCTCAGAGACCCAGTACTTC. Translation gives CASSFSETQYF.

The V call is TRBV10-2, the J call TRBJ1-6, with a tentative D call TRBD1 (6 bases). The germline CDR1 and CDR2 sequences are WSHSY and SAAADI. The ends were cut back, 7 bases at V and 4 bases at J, with 11 bases in the middle. The CDR3 consists of 14 residues. CDR3 loop: CASKDRAYNSPLHF. In DNA form, the CDR3 reads TGCGCCAGCAAGGACAGAGCGTATAATTCACCCCTCCACTTT.

The gene calls are TRBV4-1 and TRBJ1-3; TRBD1 might be the D (6 bases). Trimming stripped 2 bases from V and 2 bases from J, with 13 bases between. In germline, CDR1 is MGHRA, CDR2 YSYEKL. The CDR3 extends over 16 amino acids. The CDR3 spells CASSQRGAFAGNTIYF. CDR3 sequence (DNA): TGCGCCAGCAGCCAAAGGGGGGCGTTCGCTGGAAACACCATATATTTT.

The chain has TRBV6-1 and TRBJ2-3, with D possibly TRBD2 on 5 matching bases. This CDR3 contains 15 residues. V was pared by 2 bases and J by 5 bases, with 14 bases between. The germline CDR1 and CDR2 sequences are MNHNS and SASEGT. CDR3 bases: TGTGCCAGCAGTGAACCGGCCTCGGGGAGAGATACGCAGTATTTT. Translation gives CASSEPASGRDTQYF.

The chain joins TRBV5-1 to TRBJ2-1; D is possibly TRBD1 (5 bases). This CDR3 contains 13 residues. From germline, CDR1 is SGHRS and CDR2 YFSETQ. The V end was cut by 5 bases, the J end by 9 bases, with 15 bases between. CDR3 amino acids: CASSFGRESEQFF. The CDR3, as DNA: TGCGCCAGCAGTTTTGGCAGGGAAAGTGAGCAGTTCTTC.

The V gene is TRBV30, the J gene TRBJ1-6; 7 nucleotides line up with TRBD1. The CDR3 length is 13 residues. Germline-derived CDR1 and CDR2 are GTSNPN and SVGIG (reference sequence). J gave up 8 bases and V 1 base, and 2 bases lay outside the gene matches. The CDR3 loop reads CAWSGDSHSPLHF. CDR3 DNA sequence: TGTGCCTGGAGTGGGGACAGTCATTCACCCCTCCACTTT. Full variable domain (outside the CDR3, taken from reference TRBV30 and TRBJ1-6): SQTIHQWPATLVQPVGSPLSLECTVEGTSNPNLYWYRQAAGRGLQLLFYSVGIGQISSEVPQNLSASRPQDRQFILSSKKLLLSDSGFYLCAWSGDSHSPLHFGNGTRLTVT.

The rearrangement joins TRBV10-3 to TRBJ2-3; 10 bases are a match to TRBD2. The CDR3 has 14 residues. V was pared by 10 bases and J by 6 bases, with 10 bases of the junction left unmatched. CDR1 ENHRY and CDR2 SYGVKD come from the germline V gene. The CDR3 DNA is TGTGCCACGAGCCCAGCGGGGGGGCTGGATACGCAGTATTTT. Protein sequence: CATSPAGGLDTQYF.

Note on this clone: The identical CDR3 is also encoded by other nucleotide sequences in the sample. This chain joins TRBV6-1 and TRBJ1-6; D not resolved. The CDR3 sequence is 12 residues long. Deletions cut 3 bases from V and 7 bases from J, with 4 bases between. CDR1 and CDR2 from the germline V gene are MNHNS and SASEGT. The CDR3 loop is CASSDRNSPLHF. The CDR3, as DNA: TGTGCCAGCAGTGACAGAAATTCACCCCTCCACTTT.

J is TRBJ1-2 and V is TRBV6-5; TRBD1 matches 8 bases. V gave up 1 base and J gave up 6 bases; unmatched junction bases: 7. The CDR3 has 15 residues. Per the germline V gene, CDR1 is MNHEY and CDR2 is SVGAGI. The CDR3 region has the DNA TGTGCCAGCAGTTACTATGCAGGGGGCGCGAATGGCTACACCTTC. It specifies CASSYYAGGANGYTF.

The chain joins TRBV2 to TRBJ1-2; no clear D. The length of the CDR3 is 14 residues. V shed 5 bases and J shed 2 bases, with 12 bases lying between them. Germline CDR1 and CDR2: SNHLY and FYNNEI. The CDR3: CASSSNRGNYGYTF. In DNA, the CDR3 is TGTGCCAGCAGTTCCAATCGGGGAAACTATGGCTACACCTTC.

The chain recombines TRBV27 with TRBJ2-2; TRBD2 aligns across 11 bases. This CDR3 region has 17 residues. The junction had 7 bases not matched to a gene; V was cut back by 3 bases and J by 4 bases. CDR1 MNHEY and CDR2 SMNVEV come from the germline V gene (reference sequence). The CDR3 reads CASSFLAGGPGTGELFF. The CDR3 bases are TGTGCCAGCAGTTTTTTAGCGGGGGGGCCGGGCACCGGGGAGCTGTTTTTT.

The V gene is TRBV6-1, the J gene TRBJ2-2; weak D call: TRBD1 (5 bases). Germline CDR1 is MNHNS and CDR2 is SASEGT. The V gene lost 2 bases and the J gene lost 1 base, with 8 bases spanning the gap. CDR3 size: 15 residues. CDR3 residues: CASSESRVNTGELFF. The CDR3 region has the DNA TGTGCCAGCAGTGAAAGCAGGGTGAACACCGGGGAGCTGTTTTTT.

The chain employs TRBV9 and TRBJ1-1; D call uncertain. Germline CDR1 SGDLS, CDR2 YYNGEE. V lost 4 bases and J lost 2, with 6 bases in between. The CDR3 covers 12 residues. CDR3 nucleotide sequence: TGTGCCAGCAGCTCGAAAAACACTGAAGCTTTCTTT. Translating it yields CASSSKNTEAFF.

This clone was recorded a few times. The chain recombines TRBV27 with TRBJ1-6; 10 nucleotides agree with TRBD1. V lost 8 bases and J lost 5; bases outside the gene matches: 12. Germline assignment: CDR1 MNHEY and CDR2 SMNVEV (reference sequence). CDR3 size: 17 residues. The CDR3 reads CASGFLGTGADNSPLHF. The CDR3 nucleotides read TGTGCCAGCGGGTTTTTAGGGACAGGGGCCGATAATTCACCCCTCCACTTT.

V usage is TRBV5-1 and J usage is TRBJ2-3, with D perhaps assigned TRBD1 or TRBD2 (5 bases each). Germline V gene sequence: CDR1 SGHRS, CDR2 YFSETQ. Deletions cut 0 bases from V and 2 bases from J, with 7 bases between. This CDR3 has 14 residues. The CDR3 DNA reads as TGCGCCAGCAGCTTGGGGGACCTCACAGATACGCAGTATTTT. Encoded protein: CASSLGDLTDTQYF.

V usage is TRBV5-1 and J usage is TRBJ2-5; a weak D match, TRBD1 (6 bases). V lost 1 base to trimming and J lost 4 bases, with 11 bases between them. The CDR3 loop spans 14 amino acids. Germline loops: CDR1 SGHRS, CDR2 YFSETQ. CDR3 in amino acids: CASSLQGNSETQYF. DNA for the CDR3: TGCGCCAGCAGCTTGCAGGGGAATTCAGAGACCCAGTACTTC.

The gene calls are TRBV7-2 and TRBJ2-7; unclear D gene. The V gene's germline CDR1 is SGHTA and CDR2 FQGNSA. The CDR3 loop spans 12 amino acids. Trimming left V 1 base short and J 8 bases short, with 9 bases between. CDR3 sequence reads: CASSLDGNKQYF. The CDR3 DNA is TGTGCCAGCAGCTTAGACGGAAACAAGCAGTACTTC.